This T cell receptor beta chain appears in the sequencing data of a study of glioma-infiltrating T cells listed by TCRdb under 2016. For the wider study: The study sequenced TCR alpha- and beta-chain repertoires from glioma tissue, from non-neoplastic brain tissue and from matched peripheral blood mononuclear cells. Each tissue-infiltrating repertoire was compared with the same patient's peripheral blood repertoire to measure divergence between tissue and blood T-cell populations. The paired cohort comprised three low-grade glioma patients, eight primary glioblastoma patients and three non-glioma patients contributing non-neoplastic brain tissue.

About this clonotype: Its antigen specificity is not known. A read error is possible here, since a much larger clone lies one base away. Because the CDR3's place on the DNA is in doubt, the DNA is left out and the CDR3 is given as listed by TCRdb.

CDR1 and CDR2 are read off the germline V gene (reference sequence) as SEHNR and FQNEAQ. Including cysteine and phenylalanine, the CDR3 has 15 amino acids. Study-level results and caveats: Small numbers underpinned the group comparisons: about 8 glioblastoma patients, three low-grade glioma patients and three non-neoplastic patients. In non-neoplastic patients, VJ-independent divergence between tissue and blood fell below expectation, whereas in all gliomas, and especially in low-grade gliomas, the divergence rose above expectation. Very few CDR3 sequences were found to be shared between tissue and blood, and this scarcity was attributed to high CDR3 diversity and limited sampling.

The iRepertoire nested amplicon-rescue multiplex PCR (arm-PCR) platform was used to amplify TCR alpha and beta CDR3 regions from RNA. The input for one-step reverse transcription and amplification was 100-400 ng of tissue mRNA or PBMC total RNA. Following bead purification, Illumina adapters were added by a secondary multiplex PCR, and the libraries were gel-purified between 200 and 400 bp. The libraries contained internal 6-nucleotide barcodes that were used for demultiplexing. Sequencing of the libraries was done on an Illumina MiSeq using 2x220 or 2x250 nucleotide paired-end reads. Turning to the authors' computational methods: FLASH 1.2.11 was used to merge paired reads, and BWA-MEM then aligned the reads to the GRCh37 human genome before TRA and TRB reads were extracted. V and J assignment used an IMGT-derived reference of cassette sequences and CDR3 motifs that included pseudogenes. Three-frame translation of reads was performed, and productive CDR3s were defined as those with a C...FGXG motif and no stop codons. Clonotypes were defined as unique combinations of V-J cassette pair and CDR3 amino acid sequence. Reads were filtered by Hamming distance, thresholded by each sample's sequence error rate in mapped regions. TCRdb handled the public reads itself, with Q25 trimming in fastp and clone calling in MiXCR, and kept productive beta chains. Each record represents a unique CDR3 protein, reported with the most common genes and DNA among its rows. For this entry, the V and J calls and clone size follow TCRdb and not the study's own pipeline. The sample table holds around 190,000 distinct CDR3 sequences, of which 30% to 40% were seen once. The ten biggest clones cover around 21% of the sample.

In this chain, TRBV7-9 is recombined with TRBJ1-1; no check of the table's D call, TRBD1, against the DNA was made. Input material: glioma tissue, nonneoplastic brain tissue, or PBMCs (not recorded which). The clonotype originates from a human donor with low-grade glioma or glioblastoma, undergoing nonglioma brain surgery, or in good health (not recorded which). CDR3 region: CASRFGEGAPTEVFF.